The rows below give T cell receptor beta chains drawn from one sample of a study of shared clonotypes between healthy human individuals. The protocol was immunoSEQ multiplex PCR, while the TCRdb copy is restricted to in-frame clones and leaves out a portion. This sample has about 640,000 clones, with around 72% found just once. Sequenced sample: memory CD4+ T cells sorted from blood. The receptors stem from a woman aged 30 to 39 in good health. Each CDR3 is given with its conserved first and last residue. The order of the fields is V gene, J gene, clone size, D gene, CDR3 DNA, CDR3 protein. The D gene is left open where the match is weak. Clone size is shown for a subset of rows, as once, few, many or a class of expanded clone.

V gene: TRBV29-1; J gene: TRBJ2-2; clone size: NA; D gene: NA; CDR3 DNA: TGCAGCGTTACAAAGTGGGGGTCCGGGGAGCTGTTTTTT; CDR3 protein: CSVTKWGSGELFF
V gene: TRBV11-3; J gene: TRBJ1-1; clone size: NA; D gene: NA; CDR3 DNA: TGTGCCAGCAGTCCCTCGGGGCGCGGCACTGAAGCTTTCTTT; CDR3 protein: CASSPSGRGTEAFF
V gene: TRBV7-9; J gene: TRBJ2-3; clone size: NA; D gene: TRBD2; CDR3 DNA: TGTGCCAGCAGTTTTACTAGCGGGAGCACAGATACGCAGTATTTT; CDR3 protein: CASSFTSGSTDTQYF
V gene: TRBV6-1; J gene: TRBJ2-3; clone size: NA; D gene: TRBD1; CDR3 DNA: TGTGCCAGCAGCCCGGGACAGGGGGGCTACGATACGCAGTATTTT; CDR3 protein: CASSPGQGGYDTQYF
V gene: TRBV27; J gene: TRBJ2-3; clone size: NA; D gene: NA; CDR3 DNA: TGTGCCAGCGGGGGGGCAGCCGGCACAGATACGCAGTATTTT; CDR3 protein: CASGGAAGTDTQYF
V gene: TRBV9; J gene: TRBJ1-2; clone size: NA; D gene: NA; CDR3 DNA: TGTGCCAGCAGCCCCCAGGGAGCTAACTATGGCTACACCTTC; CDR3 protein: CASSPQGANYGYTF
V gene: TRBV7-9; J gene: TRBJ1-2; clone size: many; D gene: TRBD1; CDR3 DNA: TGTGCCAGCAGCTTAGCGGACAGGGCGGGAGGCTACACCTTC; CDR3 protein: CASSLADRAGGYTF
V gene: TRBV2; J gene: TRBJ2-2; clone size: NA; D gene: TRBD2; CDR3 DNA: TGTGCCAGCAGTGAACTAGCGGGTGTTAACACCGGGGAGCTGTTTTTT; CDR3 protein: CASSELAGVNTGELFF
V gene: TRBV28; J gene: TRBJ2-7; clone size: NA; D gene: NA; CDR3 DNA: TGTGCCACCGCCCGGGGGCAGAACTACGAGCAGTACTTC; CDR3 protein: CATARGQNYEQYF
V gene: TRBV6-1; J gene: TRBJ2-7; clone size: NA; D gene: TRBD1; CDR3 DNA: TGTGCCAGCACTCGACAGGGCTACGAGCAGTACTTC; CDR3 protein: CASTRQGYEQYF
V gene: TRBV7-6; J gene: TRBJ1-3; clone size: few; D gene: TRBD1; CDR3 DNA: TGTGCCAGCAGCTTAGCGCTAGGCAGGGGGCCTGGAAACACCATATATTTT; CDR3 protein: CASSLALGRGPGNTIYF
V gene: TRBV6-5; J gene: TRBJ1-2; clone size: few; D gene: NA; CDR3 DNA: TGTGCCAGCAGTTACTTAACAGGGAGGCCCTATGGCTACACCTTC; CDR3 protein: CASSYLTGRPYGYTF
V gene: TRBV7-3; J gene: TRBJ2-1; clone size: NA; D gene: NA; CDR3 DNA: TGTGCCAGCAGCGCAAAGGGGCGAAGCTCCTACAATGAGCAGTTCTTC; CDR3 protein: CASSAKGRSSYNEQFF
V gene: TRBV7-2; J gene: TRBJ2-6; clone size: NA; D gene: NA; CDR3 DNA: TGTGCCAGCAGCTTCACGACAGGCTTCGGGGCCAACGTCCTGACTTTC; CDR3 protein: CASSFTTGFGANVLTF
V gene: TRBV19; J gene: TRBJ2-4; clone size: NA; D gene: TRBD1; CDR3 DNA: TGTGCCAGTAGTAATGCAGGGGGAGTAGACATTCAGTACTTC; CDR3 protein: CASSNAGGVDIQYF
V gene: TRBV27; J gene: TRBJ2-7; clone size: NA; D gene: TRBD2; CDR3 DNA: TGTGCCAGCAGTCGGACTAGCGGGAGCGTGCAGTACTTC; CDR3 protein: CASSRTSGSVQYF
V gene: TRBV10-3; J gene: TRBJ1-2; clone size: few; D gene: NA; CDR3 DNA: TGTGCCATCAGACAGGACTCTAAGAGCTATGGCTACACCTTC; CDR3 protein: CAIRQDSKSYGYTF
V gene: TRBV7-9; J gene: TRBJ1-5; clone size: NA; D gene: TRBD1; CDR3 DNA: TGTGCCAGCAGCGCGTGGACAGGGGGAGGCAATCAGCCCCAGCATTTT; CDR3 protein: CASSAWTGGGNQPQHF
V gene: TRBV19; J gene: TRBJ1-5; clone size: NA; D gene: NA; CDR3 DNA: TGTGCCAGTAACACAGGGTATAGCAATCAGCCCCAGCATTTT; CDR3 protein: CASNTGYSNQPQHF
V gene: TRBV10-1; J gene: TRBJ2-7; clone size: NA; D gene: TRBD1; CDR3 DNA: TGCGCCAGCGGGGACAGGATCCATTCGGCGGTACCTCCCTACGAGCAGTACTTC; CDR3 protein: CASGDRIHSAVPPYEQYF
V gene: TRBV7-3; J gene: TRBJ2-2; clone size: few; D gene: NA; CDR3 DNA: TGTGCCAGCAGCCGAACAGCGGCCGGGGAGCTGTTTTTT; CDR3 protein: CASSRTAAGELFF
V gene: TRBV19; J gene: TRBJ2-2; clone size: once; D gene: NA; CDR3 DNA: TGTGCCAGTAGTATACAAAGAGTGAACTCTCCTAACACCGGGGAGCTGTTTTTT; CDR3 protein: CASSIQRVNSPNTGELFF
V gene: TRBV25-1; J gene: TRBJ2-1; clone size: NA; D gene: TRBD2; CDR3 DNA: TGTGCCAGCAGACTAGCGGGAGCCAATGAGCAGTTCTTC; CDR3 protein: CASRLAGANEQFF
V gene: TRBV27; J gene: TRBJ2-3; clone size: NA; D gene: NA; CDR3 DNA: TGTGCCAGCAGTTTAGGGACCCTTCTTCCCCACACAGATACGCAGTATTTT; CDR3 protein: CASSLGTLLPHTDTQYF
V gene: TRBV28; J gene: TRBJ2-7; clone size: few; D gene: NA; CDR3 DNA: TGTGCCAGCAGTCCTAACCGGGCCCGGCCATCCTACGAGCAGTACTTC; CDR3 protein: CASSPNRARPSYEQYF
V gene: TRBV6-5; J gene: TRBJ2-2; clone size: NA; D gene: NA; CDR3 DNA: TGTGCCCTGATTAGCGGAAAATTTCCCCCCGGGGAGCTGTTTTTT; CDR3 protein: CALISGKFPPGELFF
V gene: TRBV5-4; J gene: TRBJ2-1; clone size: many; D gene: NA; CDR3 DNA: TGTGCCAGCAGCCTCAGGGACATCCCATACAATGAGCAGTTCTTC; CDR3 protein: CASSLRDIPYNEQFF
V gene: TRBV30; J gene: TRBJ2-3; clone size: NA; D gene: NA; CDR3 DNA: TGTGCCTGGTCCGTATCAGATACGCAGTATTTT; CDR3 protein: CAWSVSDTQYF
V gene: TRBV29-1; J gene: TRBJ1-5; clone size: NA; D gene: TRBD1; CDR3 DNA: TGCAGCGTCGACAGGGACACTAGCAATCAGCCCCAGCATTTT; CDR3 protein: CSVDRDTSNQPQHF
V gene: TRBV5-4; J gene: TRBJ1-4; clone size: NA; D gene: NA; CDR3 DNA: TGTGCCAGCAGCTCGCGTGCCGGTCCTGCGGAAAAACTGTTTTTT; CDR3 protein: CASSSRAGPAEKLFF
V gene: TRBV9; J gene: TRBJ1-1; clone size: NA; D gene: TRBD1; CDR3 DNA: TGTGCCAGCAGCGTAGTGGGACAGGGGAACACTGAAGCTTTCTTT; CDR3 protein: CASSVVGQGNTEAFF
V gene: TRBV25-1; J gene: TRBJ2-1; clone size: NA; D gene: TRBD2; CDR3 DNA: TGTGCCAGCAGTGCCGTCCGACTAGCGAGGGGGGACAATGAGCAGTTCTTC; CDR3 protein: CASSAVRLARGDNEQFF
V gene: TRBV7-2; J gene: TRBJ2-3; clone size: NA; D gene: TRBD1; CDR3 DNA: TGTGCCAGCAGCCACATTGGGACAGGGAAACAAGATACGCAGTATTTT; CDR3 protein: CASSHIGTGKQDTQYF
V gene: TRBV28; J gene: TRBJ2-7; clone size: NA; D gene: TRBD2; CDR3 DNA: TGTGCCAGCCACCCCGCGGGGGAAGGATACGAGCAGTACTTC; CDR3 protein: CASHPAGEGYEQYF
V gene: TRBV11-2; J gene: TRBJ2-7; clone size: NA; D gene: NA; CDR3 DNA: TGTGCCAGCAGCTTAGGTCCCATTGGGAGCCTCGAGCAGTACTTC; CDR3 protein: CASSLGPIGSLEQYF
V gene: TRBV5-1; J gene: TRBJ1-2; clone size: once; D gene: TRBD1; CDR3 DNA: TGCGCCAGCGGGCCCGGGACAGGGGGCACAGGCGGCTACACCTTC; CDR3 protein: CASGPGTGGTGGYTF
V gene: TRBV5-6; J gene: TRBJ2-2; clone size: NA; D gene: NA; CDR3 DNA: TGTGCCAGCAGCTTGGCCGGTCCCGGGGAGCTGTTTTTT; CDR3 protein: CASSLAGPGELFF
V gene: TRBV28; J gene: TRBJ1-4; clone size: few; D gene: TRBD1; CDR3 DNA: TGTGCCAGCAGCCTAGGGGGCGCCGGAGAAAAACTGTTTTTT; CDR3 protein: CASSLGGAGEKLFF
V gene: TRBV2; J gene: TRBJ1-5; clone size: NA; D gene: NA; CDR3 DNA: TGTGCCAGCAGTGTGTTGAGGGATTACAATCAGCCCCAGCATTTT; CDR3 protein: CASSVLRDYNQPQHF